The 8 T cell receptor beta chains reported below all come from one sample, sequenced in a study of cytomegalovirus exposure and HLA in healthy donors. Vbeta (60) and Jbeta (13) primers were used in the PCR. TCRdb keeps only in-frame clones here, not all; method: immunoSEQ multiplex PCR. Of around 85,000 clones detected, under 80% appear once; the ten largest clones hold under 25%. Specimen: PBMCs. All receptors come from a man aged 30 to 45 in good health and CMV-seropositive.

The chain recombines TRBV7-7 with TRBJ2-3; 7 bases line up with TRBD2. The trim removed 2 bases at V and 5 bases at J, leaving 1 base unmatched. The CDR3 contains 13 residues. The germline V gene encodes CDR1 SSHAT and CDR2 FNYEAQ (reference sequence). In DNA form, the CDR3 reads TGTGCCAGCAGCTTAACTAGCGTAGATACGCAGTATTTT. Its protein product is CASSLTSVDTQYF.

The chain has TRBV29-1 and TRBJ2-7; 8 bases are shared with TRBD2. The V and J ends lost 7 bases and 3 bases, in that order; junction bases with no gene match: 8. This CDR3 region has 13 residues. Per the germline V gene, CDR1 is SQVTM and CDR2 is ANQGSEA. The chain's CDR3 is CSASSGLLYEQYF. The CDR3 DNA reads as TGCAGCGCCTCTAGCGGGCTCCTCTACGAGCAGTACTTC.

This clone was seen once. The CDR3 region has the DNA TGTGCCAGCAGCTTTTCCGGGACAGGGCGGCCGCCAACTAATGAAAAACTGTTTTTT. Its translation: CASSFSGTGRPPTNEKLFF. The V and J genes are TRBV11-3 and TRBJ1-4, with 9 bases identical to TRBD1. V lost 3 bases and J lost 0; bases outside the gene matches: 11. Per the germline V gene, CDR1 is SGHNT and CDR2 is YENEEA. The CDR3 is 19 residues long.

This chain joins TRBV9 and TRBJ2-5; a weak D match, TRBD2 (6 bases). The germline CDR1 and CDR2 sequences are SGDLS and YYNGEE. V dropped 5 bases and J dropped 3 bases, with 23 bases sitting between them. This CDR3 is 17 amino acids long. CDR3 amino acids: CASSRSTGGGGEETQYF. As DNA, the CDR3 is TGTGCCAGCAGTCGTAGTACCGGTGGAGGCGGGGAAGAGACCCAGTACTTC.

V usage is TRBV2 and J usage is TRBJ2-1; 7 nucleotides match TRBD2. Germline V gives CDR1 SNHLY, CDR2 FYNNEI. This CDR3 has 14 amino acids. J gave up 4 bases and V 5 bases, and 5 bases lay outside the gene matches. DNA of the CDR3: TGTGCCAGCAGTCTAGGGAGGGATTACAATGAGCAGTTCTTC. It translates to CASSLGRDYNEQFF.

This clone was picked up a small number of times. The chain uses TRBV5-5 and TRBJ2-5, with a tentative D call TRBD1 (7 bases). CDR3 length equals 17 residues. Trimming took off 4 bases at V and 1 base at J, with 20 bases between the two ends. In germline, CDR1 is SGHKS, CDR2 YYEKEE (reference sequence). DNA of the CDR3: TGTGCCAGCAGCACCCGAGGGGGCGAGGGGGGCCAAGAGACCCAGTACTTC. This codes for CASSTRGGEGGQETQYF.

The genes are TRBV9 and TRBJ1-2; D is possibly TRBD1 (6 bases). CDR3 length: 14 amino acids. Germline V gives CDR1 SGDLS, CDR2 YYNGEE. Trimming cost V 3 bases and J 4 bases, with 13 bases left between them. CDR3 DNA sequence: TGTGCCAGCAGCGAGTCAGGGGAGTTCTATGGCTACACCTTC. Amino acids: CASSESGEFYGYTF.

This clone is a singleton in its sample. The chain uses TRBV7-9 and TRBJ2-7, with 14 positions matching TRBD2. Losses at the gene ends were 5 bases for V and 1 base for J; bases not matched to a gene: 4. Germline V gives CDR1 SEHNR, CDR2 FQNEAQ (reference sequence). The CDR3 is made up of 16 amino acids. Here the CDR3 reads CASSRTSGRKSYEQYF. CDR3 bases: TGTGCCAGCAGCCGGACTAGCGGGAGGAAATCCTACGAGCAGTACTTC. The entire variable domain, with the rest obtained from reference TRBV7-9 and TRBJ2-7, is as follows: DTGVSQNPRHKITKRGQNVTFRCDPISEHNRLYWYRQTLGQGPEFLTYFQNEAQLEKSRLLSDRFSAERPKGSFSTLEIQRTEQGDSAMYLCASSRTSGRKSYEQYFGPGTRLTVT.